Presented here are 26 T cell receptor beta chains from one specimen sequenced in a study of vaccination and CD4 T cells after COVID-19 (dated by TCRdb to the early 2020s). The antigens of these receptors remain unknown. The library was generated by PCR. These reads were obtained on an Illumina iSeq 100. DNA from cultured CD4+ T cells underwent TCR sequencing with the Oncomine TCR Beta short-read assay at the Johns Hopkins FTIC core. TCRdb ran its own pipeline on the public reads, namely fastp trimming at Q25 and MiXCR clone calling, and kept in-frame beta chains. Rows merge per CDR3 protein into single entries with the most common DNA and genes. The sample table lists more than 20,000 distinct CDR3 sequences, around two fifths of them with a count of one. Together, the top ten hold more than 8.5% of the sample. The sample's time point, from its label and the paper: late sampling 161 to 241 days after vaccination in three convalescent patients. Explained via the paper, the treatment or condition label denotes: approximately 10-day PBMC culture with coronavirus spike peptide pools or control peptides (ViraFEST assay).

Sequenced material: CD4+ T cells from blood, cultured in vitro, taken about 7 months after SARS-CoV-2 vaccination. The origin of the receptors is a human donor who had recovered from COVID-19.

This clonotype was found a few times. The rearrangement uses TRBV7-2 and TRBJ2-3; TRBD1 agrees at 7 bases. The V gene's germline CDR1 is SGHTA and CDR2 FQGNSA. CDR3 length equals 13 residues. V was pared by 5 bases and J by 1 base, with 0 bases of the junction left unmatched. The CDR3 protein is CASSQGGTDTQYF. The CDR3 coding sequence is TGTGCCAGCAGCCAGGGGGGCACAGATACGCAGTATTTT.

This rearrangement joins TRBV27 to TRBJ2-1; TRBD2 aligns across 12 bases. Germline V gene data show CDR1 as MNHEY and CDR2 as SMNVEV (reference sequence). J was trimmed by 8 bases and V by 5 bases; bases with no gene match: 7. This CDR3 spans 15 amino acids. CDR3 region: CASSPLAGGPYEQFF. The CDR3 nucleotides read TGTGCCAGCAGTCCCCTAGCGGGAGGGCCCTATGAGCAGTTCTTC.

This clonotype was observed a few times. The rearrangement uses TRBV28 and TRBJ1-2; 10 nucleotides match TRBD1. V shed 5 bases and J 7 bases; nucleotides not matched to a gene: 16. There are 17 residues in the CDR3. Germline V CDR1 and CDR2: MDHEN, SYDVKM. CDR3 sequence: CASSTPGQGIEVSGYTF. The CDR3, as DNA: TGTGCCAGCAGTACGCCGGGACAGGGGATTGAAGTCAGTGGCTACACCTTC.

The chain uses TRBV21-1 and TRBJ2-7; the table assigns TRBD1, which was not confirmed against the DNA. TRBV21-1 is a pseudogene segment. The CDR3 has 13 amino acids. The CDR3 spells CASGGGRLYEQYF. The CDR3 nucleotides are TGTGCCAGTGGGGGCGGTAGACTCTACGAGCAGTACTTC.

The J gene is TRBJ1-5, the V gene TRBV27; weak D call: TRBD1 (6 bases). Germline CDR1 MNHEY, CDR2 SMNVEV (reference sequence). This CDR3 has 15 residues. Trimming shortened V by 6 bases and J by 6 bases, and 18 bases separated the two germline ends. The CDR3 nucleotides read TGTGCCAGCAGCCCGGGGGGGGCGAGAAGTCAGCCCCAGCATTTT. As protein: CASSPGGARSQPQHF.

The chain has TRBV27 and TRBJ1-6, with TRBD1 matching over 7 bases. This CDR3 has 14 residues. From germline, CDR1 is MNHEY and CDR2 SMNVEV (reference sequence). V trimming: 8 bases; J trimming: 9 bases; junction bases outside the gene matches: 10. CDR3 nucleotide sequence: TGTGCCAGCGGGCTGCAGGGGGTCATTTCACCCCTCCACTTT. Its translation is CASGLQGVISPLHF.

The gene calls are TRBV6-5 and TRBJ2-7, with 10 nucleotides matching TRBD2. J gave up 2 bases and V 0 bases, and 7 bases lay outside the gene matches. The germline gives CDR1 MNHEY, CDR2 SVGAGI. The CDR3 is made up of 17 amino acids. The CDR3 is CASSYSILAGDTYEQYF. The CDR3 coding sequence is TGTGCCAGCAGTTACTCGATTCTAGCGGGAGACACCTACGAGCAGTACTTC.

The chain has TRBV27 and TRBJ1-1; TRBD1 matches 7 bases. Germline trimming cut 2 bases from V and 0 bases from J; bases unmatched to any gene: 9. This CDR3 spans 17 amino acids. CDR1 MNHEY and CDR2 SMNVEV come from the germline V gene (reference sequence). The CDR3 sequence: CASSLEWGTDMNTEAFF. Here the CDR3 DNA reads TGTGCCAGCAGTTTAGAGTGGGGGACAGATATGAACACTGAAGCTTTCTTT.

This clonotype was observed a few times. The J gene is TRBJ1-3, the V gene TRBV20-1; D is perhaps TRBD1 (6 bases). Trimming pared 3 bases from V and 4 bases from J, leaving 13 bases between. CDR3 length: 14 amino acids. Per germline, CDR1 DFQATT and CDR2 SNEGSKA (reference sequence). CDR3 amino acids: CSAREQGPGNTIYF. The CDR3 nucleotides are TGCAGTGCTAGGGAACAGGGACCCGGAAACACCATATATTTT.

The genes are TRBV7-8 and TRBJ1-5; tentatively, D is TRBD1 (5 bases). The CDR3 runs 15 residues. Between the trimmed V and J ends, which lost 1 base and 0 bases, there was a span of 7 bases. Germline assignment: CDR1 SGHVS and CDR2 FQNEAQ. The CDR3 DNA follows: TGTGCCAGCAGCTTAGAAAGGGGTAGCAATCAGCCCCAGCATTTT. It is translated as CASSLERGSNQPQHF.

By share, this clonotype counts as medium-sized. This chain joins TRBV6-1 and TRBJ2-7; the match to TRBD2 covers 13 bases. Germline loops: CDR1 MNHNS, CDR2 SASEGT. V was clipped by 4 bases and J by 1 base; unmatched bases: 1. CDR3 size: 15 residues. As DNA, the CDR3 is TGTGCCAGCAGTGGACTAGCGGGAGGATCCTACGAGCAGTACTTC. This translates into CASSGLAGGSYEQYF.

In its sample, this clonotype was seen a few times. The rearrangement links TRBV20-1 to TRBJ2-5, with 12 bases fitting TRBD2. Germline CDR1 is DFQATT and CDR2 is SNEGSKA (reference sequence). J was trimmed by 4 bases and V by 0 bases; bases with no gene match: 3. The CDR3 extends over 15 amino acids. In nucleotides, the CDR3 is TGCAGTGCTAGAGACCGGACTAGCGGGGCAGAGACCCAGTACTTC. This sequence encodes CSARDRTSGAETQYF.

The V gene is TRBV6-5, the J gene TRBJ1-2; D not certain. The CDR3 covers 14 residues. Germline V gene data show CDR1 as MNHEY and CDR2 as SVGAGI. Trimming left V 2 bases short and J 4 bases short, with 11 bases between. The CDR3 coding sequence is TGTGCCAGCAGTTACGTGGGCGCGGGCTATGGCTACACCTTC. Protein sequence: CASSYVGAGYGYTF.

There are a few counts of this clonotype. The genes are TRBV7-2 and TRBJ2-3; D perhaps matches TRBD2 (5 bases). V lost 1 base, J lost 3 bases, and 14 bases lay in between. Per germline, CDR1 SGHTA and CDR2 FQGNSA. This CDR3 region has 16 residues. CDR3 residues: CASSLGSSRRTDTQYF. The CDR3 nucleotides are TGTGCCAGCAGCTTAGGATCTAGCCGGAGGACAGATACGCAGTATTTT.

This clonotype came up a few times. The CDR3 sequence: CASSPTGHRYEQYF. The DNA for the CDR3 is TGTGCCAGCAGCCCGACGGGACACCGCTACGAGCAGTACTTC. The chain employs TRBV7-8 and TRBJ2-7, with a tentative D call TRBD1 (6 bases). CDR1 is SGHVS and CDR2 is FQNEAQ in the germline V gene. Trimming shortened V by 5 bases and J by 3 bases, and 14 bases separated the two germline ends. The length of the CDR3 is 14 residues. The whole variable domain, remainder taken from reference TRBV7-8 and TRBJ2-7, is GAGVSQSPRYKVAKRGQDVALRCDPISGHVSLFWYQQALGQGPEFLTYFQNEAQLDKSGLPSDRFFAERPEGSVSTLKIQRTQQEDSAVYLCASSPTGHRYEQYFGPGTRLTVT.

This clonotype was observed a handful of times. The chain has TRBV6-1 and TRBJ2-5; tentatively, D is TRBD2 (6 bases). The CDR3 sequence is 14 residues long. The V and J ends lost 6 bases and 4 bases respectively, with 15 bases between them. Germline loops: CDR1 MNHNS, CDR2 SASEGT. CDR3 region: CASRAPGLGETQYF. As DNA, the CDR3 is TGTGCCAGCAGGGCCCCGGGACTTGGAGAGACCCAGTACTTC.

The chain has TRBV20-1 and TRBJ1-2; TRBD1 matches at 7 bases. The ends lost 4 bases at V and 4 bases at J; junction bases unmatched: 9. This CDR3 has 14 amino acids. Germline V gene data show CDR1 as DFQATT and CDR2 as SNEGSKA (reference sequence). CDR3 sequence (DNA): TGCAGTGCTAAACCCCAGACAGGGACCTATGGCTACACCTTC. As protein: CSAKPQTGTYGYTF.

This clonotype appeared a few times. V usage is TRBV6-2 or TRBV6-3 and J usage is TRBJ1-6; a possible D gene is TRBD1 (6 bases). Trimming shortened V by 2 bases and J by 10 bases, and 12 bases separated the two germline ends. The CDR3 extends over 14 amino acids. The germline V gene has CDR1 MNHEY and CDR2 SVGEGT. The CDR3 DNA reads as TGTGCCAGCAGTTACACGGACAGAAGGTCACCCCTCCACTTT. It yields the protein CASSYTDRRSPLHF.

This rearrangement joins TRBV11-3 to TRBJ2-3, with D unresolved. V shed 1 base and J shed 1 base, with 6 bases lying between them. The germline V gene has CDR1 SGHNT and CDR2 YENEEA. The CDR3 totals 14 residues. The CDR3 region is CASSLAGGTDTQYF. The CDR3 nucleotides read TGTGCCAGCAGCTTAGCGGGTGGCACAGATACGCAGTATTTT.

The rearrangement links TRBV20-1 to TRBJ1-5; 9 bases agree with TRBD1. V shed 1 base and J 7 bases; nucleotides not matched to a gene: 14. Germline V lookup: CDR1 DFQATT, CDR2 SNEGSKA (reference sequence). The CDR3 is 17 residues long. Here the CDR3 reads CSARAHRGRSADQPQHF. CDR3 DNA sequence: TGCAGTGCTAGAGCCCACAGGGGGCGAAGTGCGGACCAGCCCCAGCATTTT.

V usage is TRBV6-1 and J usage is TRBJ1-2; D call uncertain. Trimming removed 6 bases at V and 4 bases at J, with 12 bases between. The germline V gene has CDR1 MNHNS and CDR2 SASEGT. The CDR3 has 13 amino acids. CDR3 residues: CASRRGEGYGYTF. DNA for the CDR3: TGTGCCAGCAGGCGCGGAGAAGGCTATGGCTACACCTTC.

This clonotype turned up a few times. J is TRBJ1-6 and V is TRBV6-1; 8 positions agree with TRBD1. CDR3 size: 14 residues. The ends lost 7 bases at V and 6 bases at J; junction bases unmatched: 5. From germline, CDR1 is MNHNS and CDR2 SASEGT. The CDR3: CASMQGALNSPLHF. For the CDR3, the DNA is TGTGCCAGCATGCAGGGGGCCCTTAATTCACCCCTCCACTTT.

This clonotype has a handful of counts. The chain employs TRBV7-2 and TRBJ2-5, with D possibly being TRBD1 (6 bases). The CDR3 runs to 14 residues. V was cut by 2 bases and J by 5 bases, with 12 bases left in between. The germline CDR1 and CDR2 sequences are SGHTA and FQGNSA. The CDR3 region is CASSLTPGAETQYF. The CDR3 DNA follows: TGTGCCAGCAGCTTAACCCCAGGGGCGGAGACCCAGTACTTC. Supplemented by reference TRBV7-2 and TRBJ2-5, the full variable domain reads GAGVSQSPSNKVTEKGKDVELRCDPISGHTALYWYRQSLGQGLEFLIYFQGNSAPDKSGLPSDRFSAERTGGSVSTLTIQRTQQEDSAVYLCASSLTPGAETQYFGPGTRLLVL.

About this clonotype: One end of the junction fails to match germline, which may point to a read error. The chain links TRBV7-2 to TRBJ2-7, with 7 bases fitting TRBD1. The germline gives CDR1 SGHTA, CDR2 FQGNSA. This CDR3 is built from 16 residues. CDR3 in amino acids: CASSQVGQGVNYEQYF. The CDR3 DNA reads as TGCGCCAGCAGCCAGGTAGGGCAGGGGGTGAACTACGAGCAGTACTTC.

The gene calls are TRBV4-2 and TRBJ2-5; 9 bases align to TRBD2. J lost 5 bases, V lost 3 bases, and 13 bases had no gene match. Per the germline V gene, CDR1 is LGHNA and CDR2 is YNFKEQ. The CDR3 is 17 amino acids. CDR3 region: CASSQKAQAGGGETQYF. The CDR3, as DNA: TGTGCCAGCAGCCAGAAAGCCCAAGCGGGAGGAGGTGAGACCCAGTACTTC.

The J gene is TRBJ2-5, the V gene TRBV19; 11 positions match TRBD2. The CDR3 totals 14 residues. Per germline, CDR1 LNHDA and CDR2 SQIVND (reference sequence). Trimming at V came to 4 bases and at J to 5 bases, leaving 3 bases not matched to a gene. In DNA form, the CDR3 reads TGTGCCAGTAGTAGACCTAGCGGGGGGGAGACCCAGTACTTC. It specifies CASSRPSGGETQYF. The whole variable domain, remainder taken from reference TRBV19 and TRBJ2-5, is DGGITQSPKYLFRKEGQNVTLSCEQNLNHDAMYWYRQDPGQGLRLIYYSQIVNDFQKGDIAEGYSVSREKKESFPLTVTSAQKNPTAFYLCASSRPSGGETQYFGPGTRLLVL.